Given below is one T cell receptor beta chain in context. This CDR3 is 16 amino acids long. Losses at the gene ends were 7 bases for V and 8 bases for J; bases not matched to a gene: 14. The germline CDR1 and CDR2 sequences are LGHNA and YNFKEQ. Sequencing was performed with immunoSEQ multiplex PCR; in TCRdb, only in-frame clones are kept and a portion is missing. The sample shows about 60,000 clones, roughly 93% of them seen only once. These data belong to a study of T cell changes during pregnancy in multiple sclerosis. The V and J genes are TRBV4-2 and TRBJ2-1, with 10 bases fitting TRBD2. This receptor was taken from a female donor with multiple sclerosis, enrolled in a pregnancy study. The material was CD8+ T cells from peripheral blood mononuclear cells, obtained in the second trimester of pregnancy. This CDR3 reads CASNPAGTSVGHEQFF. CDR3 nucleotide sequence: TGTGCCAGCAACCCCGCCGGGACTAGCGTCGGCCATGAGCAGTTCTTC.